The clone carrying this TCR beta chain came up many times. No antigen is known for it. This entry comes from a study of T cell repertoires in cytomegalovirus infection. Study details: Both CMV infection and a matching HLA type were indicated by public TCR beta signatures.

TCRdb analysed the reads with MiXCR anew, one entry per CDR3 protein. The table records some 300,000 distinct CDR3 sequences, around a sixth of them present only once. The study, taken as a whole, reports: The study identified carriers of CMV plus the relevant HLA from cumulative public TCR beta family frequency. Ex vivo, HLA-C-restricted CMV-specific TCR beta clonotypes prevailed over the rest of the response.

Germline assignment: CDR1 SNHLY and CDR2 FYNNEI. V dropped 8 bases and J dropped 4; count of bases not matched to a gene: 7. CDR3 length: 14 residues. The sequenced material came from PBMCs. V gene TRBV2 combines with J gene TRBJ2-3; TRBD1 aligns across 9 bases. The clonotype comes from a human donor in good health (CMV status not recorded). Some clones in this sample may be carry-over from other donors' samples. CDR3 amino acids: CASQTGTGPDTQYF. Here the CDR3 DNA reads TGTGCCAGCCAAACCGGGACAGGGCCAGATACGCAGTATTTT.